This T cell receptor (beta chain) was captured by sequencing in a study of regulatory T cells in long-lasting Graves disease. As to time point: persistent/refractory GD, antithyroid drugs over 5 years with positive TRAb. Preparation of the TCR library used RNA extracted from PBMCs. Staff took around 9 milliliters of peripheral blood and put it into EDTA tubes. The CDR3 has 14 residues. Per germline, CDR1 MDHEN and CDR2 SYDVKM. The V and J ends lost 2 bases and 5 bases respectively, with 13 bases between them. CDR3 regions were amplified by Arm-PCR using iRepertoire HTBI primers to build TCR beta libraries. TCRdb re-called the multiplex PCR reads with MiXCR, one entry per CDR3 protein. The sample holds a few hundred thousand distinct CDR3 sequences, roughly a quarter seen once. Study results and caveats: TRBV28, TRBJ1-2 and TRBJ2-5 were segments that persistent disease favored.

In its sample, this clonotype was seen many times. The target antigen is unknown. V is TRBV28 and J is TRBJ2-7, with D possibly matching TRBD1 (6 bases). This receptor was identified in a female donor with Graves disease. The sequencing here drew on peripheral blood mononuclear cells (PBMCs), taken when the disease was refractory, from a patient treated with antithyroid drugs. The CDR3 coding sequence is TGTGCCAGCAGTTTAACGCAGGGGACCCACGAGCAGTACTTC. Translated, it gives CASSLTQGTHEQYF. Complete variable domain (other parts from reference TRBV28 and TRBJ2-7): DVKVTQSSRYLVKRTGEKVFLECVQDMDHENMFWYRQDPGLGLRLIYFSYDVKMKEKGDIPEGYSVSREKKERFSLILESASTNQTSMYLCASSLTQGTHEQYFGPGTRLTVT.